This T cell receptor beta chain was profiled in a study of graft-versus-host responses after intestinal transplantation. Regarding the study as a whole: Some GvH clones were seen earlier in gut or blood, suggesting intestinal origin. The presence of high graft-versus-host to host-versus-graft clonal ratios in allografts characterized patients with graft-donor T cell macrochimerism.

Germline V lookup: CDR1 SGHTA, CDR2 FQGTGA. With 5 bases removed from V and 12 bases from J, the gap between germline ends came to 24 bases. This CDR3 contains 15 residues. Only in-frame clones appear in the TCRdb table, and some are missing; sequencing was by immunoSEQ multiplex PCR. The table records tens of thousands of clones, around 83% of them present only once. With respect to this clone: What it binds is not known.

The sequence came from a human donor who received an intestinal transplant. The chain carries TRBV7-3 and TRBJ2-3, with TRBD2 as a possible D gene (6 bases). The source material was unstimulated CD8+ T cells sorted from spleen or lymph node cells, sampled before intestinal transplant. The DNA of the CDR3 is TGTGCCAGCAGCCCAGGCCCTCTAGCGACTCCGCCCCAGTATTTT. Protein product: CASSPGPLATPPQYF. The whole variable domain, remainder taken from reference TRBV7-3 and TRBJ2-3, is GAGVSQTPSNKVTEKGKYVELRCDPISGHTALYWYRQSLGQGPEFLIYFQGTGAADDSGLPNDRFFAVRPEGSVSTLKIQRTERGDSAVYLCASSPGPLATPPQYFGPGTRLTVL.